These 21 T cell receptor beta chains were all obtained from the same sample, sequenced in a study of T cells in Graves' hyperthyroidism and ophthalmopathy. RNA transcripts served as the template for amplifying TCR beta CDR3 regions. Researchers ran a first-round RT-PCR on the TCR CDR3 using the HTBI primer set. TCRdb reprocessed the multiplex PCR reads with MiXCR, giving one entry per CDR3 protein. Of about 720,000 distinct CDR3 sequences listed, over 15% are singletons. Sample: blood. Source of these receptors: a man between 18 and 35 years old with Graves' hyperthyroidism.

This clonotype was recorded at least ten times. CDR3 DNA sequence: TGTGCCAGCAGTCAGGGACAGGGCCAAGAGACCCAGTACTTC. Translation: CASSQGQGQETQYF. J is TRBJ2-5 and V is TRBV12-3 or TRBV12-4; 9 nucleotides line up with TRBD1. Trimming took 5 bases from V and 1 from J; bases not matched to a gene: 2. This CDR3 is built from 14 residues.

This clonotype was detected many times. The chain has TRBV2 and TRBJ2-3; D is uncertain. The CDR3 is 13 amino acids. The germline gives CDR1 SNHLY, CDR2 FYNNEI. V lost 4 bases and J lost 0, with 5 bases in between. The CDR3 DNA sequence: TGTGCCAGCAGTGGTTCTAGCACAGATACGCAGTATTTT. This sequence encodes CASSGSSTDTQYF. The whole variable domain, filled in from reference TRBV2 and TRBJ2-3, reads EPEVTQTPSHQVTQMGQEVILRCVPISNHLYFYWYRQILGQKVEFLVSFYNNEISEKSEIFDDQFSVERPDGSNFTLKIRSTKLEDSAMYFCASSGSSTDTQYFGPGTRLTVL.

This clonotype was observed a handful of times. This chain connects TRBV28 to TRBJ2-1; 15 bases line up with TRBD2. Trimming cost V 5 bases and J 6 bases; bases outside gene matches: 8. The CDR3 totals 17 residues. Germline loops: CDR1 MDHEN, CDR2 SYDVKM. CDR3 protein: CASSATGTSGRINEQFF. CDR3 nucleotides: TGTGCCAGCAGTGCAACCGGGACTAGCGGGAGGATCAATGAGCAGTTCTTC.

This clonotype was picked up many times. The CDR3 sequence is CASSPTGSNEKLFF. CDR3 DNA: TGTGCCAGCTCACCGACAGGTTCTAATGAAAAACTGTTTTTT. The chain joins TRBV18 to TRBJ1-4; D may be TRBD1 (6 bases). CDR3 length: 14 amino acids. Per the germline V gene, CDR1 is KGHSH and CDR2 is LQKENI. V was cut by 3 bases and J by 3 bases, with 8 bases left in between.

This clonotype was seen many times. The CDR3 DNA reads TGCAGTGCTAGCCCTTATAGCGGGAGGTTCAATGAGCAGTTCTTC. It yields the protein CSASPYSGRFNEQFF. This chain joins TRBV20-1 and TRBJ2-1, with 10 bases identical to TRBD2. This CDR3 is 15 amino acids long. With V trimmed by 3 bases and J by 6 bases, 8 bases remained unmatched. Looked up from germline, CDR1 is DFQATT and CDR2 is SNEGSKA (reference sequence).

The chain is built from TRBV19 and TRBJ2-7; 7 bases line up with TRBD1. The germline gives CDR1 LNHDA, CDR2 SQIVND (reference sequence). The V and J ends lost 4 bases and 0 bases, in that order; junction bases with no gene match: 6. The CDR3 is 15 residues long. The CDR3 DNA follows: TGTGCCAGTAGTAGTTCCGGGACAGTCTCCTACGAGCAGTACTTC. Encoded protein: CASSSSGTVSYEQYF.

This rearrangement joins TRBV20-1 to TRBJ2-6; D gene uncertain. This CDR3 has 14 amino acids. The germline V and J ends were trimmed by 0 bases and 4 bases, with 7 bases remaining between them. Germline CDR1 is DFQATT and CDR2 is SNEGSKA (reference sequence). The CDR3 DNA reads TGCAGTGCTAGAGATTCGAGGGGGGCCAACGTCCTGACTTTC. Translated, it gives CSARDSRGANVLTF.

This chain uses TRBV6-1 with TRBJ2-1; TRBD1 is a possible D gene (6 bases). Germline lookup yields CDR1 MNHNS and CDR2 SASEGT. The germline V and J ends were trimmed by 6 bases and 9 bases, with 15 bases remaining between them. The CDR3 is made up of 13 amino acids. The CDR3 region is CASRPTGTGEQFF. DNA of the CDR3: TGTGCCAGCAGACCCACAGGGACGGGTGAGCAGTTCTTC.

The rearrangement links TRBV28 to TRBJ2-1, with TRBD2 matching over 11 bases. This CDR3 has 13 amino acids. The ends lost 7 bases at V and 9 bases at J; junction bases unmatched: 5. CDR1 and CDR2 from the germline V gene are MDHEN and SYDVKM. DNA for the CDR3: TGTGCCAGCACGGAACTAGCGGGAGTTGAGCAGTTCTTC. It codes for CASTELAGVEQFF. The full variable domain, rest sourced from reference TRBV28 and TRBJ2-1, is DVKVTQSSRYLVKRTGEKVFLECVQDMDHENMFWYRQDPGLGLRLIYFSYDVKMKEKGDIPEGYSVSREKKERFSLILESASTNQTSMYLCASTELAGVEQFFGPGTRLTVL.

The chain carries TRBV19 and TRBJ2-1, with 15 bases aligning to TRBD2. The germline V gene has CDR1 LNHDA and CDR2 SQIVND (reference sequence). The CDR3 consists of 17 residues. The ends lost 7 bases at V and 4 bases at J; junction bases unmatched: 8. This CDR3 is CASTRGLAGGLYNEQFF. The CDR3 DNA sequence: TGTGCCAGTACCAGGGGACTAGCGGGAGGTTTATACAATGAGCAGTTCTTC.

The sample holds many counts of this clonotype. The chain recombines TRBV11-2 with TRBJ2-2; D possibly corresponds to TRBD2 (5 bases). V lost 1 base and J lost 6, with 18 bases in between. Germline lookup yields CDR1 SGHAT and CDR2 FQNNGV. This CDR3 is 17 amino acids long. Here the CDR3 DNA reads TGTGCCAGCAGCTTAGGAAGACTACGCGTGGGCCCCGGGGAGCTGTTTTTT. Its protein product is CASSLGRLRVGPGELFF.

The sample holds a few counts of this clonotype. The gene calls are TRBV27 and TRBJ2-1, with 11 bases that match TRBD2. This CDR3 is built from 18 residues. Germline V lookup: CDR1 MNHEY, CDR2 SMNVEV (reference sequence). V was clipped by 3 bases and J by 7 bases; unmatched bases: 14. The CDR3 region is CASSFRLQLAGGPNEQFF. DNA for the CDR3: TGTGCCAGCAGTTTCCGACTTCAGCTAGCGGGAGGACCAAATGAGCAGTTCTTC.

V is TRBV27 and J is TRBJ2-3; the D is unclear. Trimming pared 7 bases from V and 2 bases from J, leaving 10 bases between. Germline values: CDR1 MNHEY, CDR2 SMNVEV (reference sequence). The CDR3 sequence is 13 residues long. The CDR3 protein is CASIESYTDTQYF. The CDR3 DNA follows: TGTGCCAGCATTGAGTCGTACACAGATACGCAGTATTTT.

The chain uses TRBV9 and TRBJ2-7; D remains ambiguous. V was trimmed by 0 bases and J by 6 bases, leaving 10 bases between them. CDR1 and CDR2 from the germline V gene are SGDLS and YYNGEE. The CDR3 covers 13 residues. CDR3 residues: CASSVEAWSEQYF. The CDR3 DNA reads as TGTGCCAGCAGCGTAGAGGCTTGGAGCGAGCAGTACTTC. Filled out from reference TRBV9 and TRBJ2-7, the complete variable domain reads DSGVTQTPKHLITATGQRVTLRCSPRSGDLSVYWYQQSLDQGLQFLIQYYNGEERAKGNILERFSAQQFPDLHSELNLSSLELGDSALYFCASSVEAWSEQYFGPGTRLTVT.

This clonotype was counted between two and nine times. V gene TRBV19 combines with J gene TRBJ2-1, with 14 nucleotides matching TRBD2. Germline V gives CDR1 LNHDA, CDR2 SQIVND (reference sequence). Trimming took 7 bases from V and 6 from J; bases not matched to a gene: 11. CDR3 length: 17 amino acids. The CDR3, as DNA: TGTGCCAGTAAAGTAGGACTAGCGGGAGGTATAGGCAATGAGCAGTTCTTC. Translated, it gives CASKVGLAGGIGNEQFF.

This clonotype was observed a few times. This chain joins TRBV12-3 or TRBV12-4 and TRBJ2-1; D call uncertain. Deletions cut 2 bases from V and 5 bases from J, with 13 bases between. CDR3 size: 15 residues. CDR3 nucleotides: TGTGCCAGCAGTTTAAGGACCATCCTCCACAATGAGCAGTTCTTC. This codes for CASSLRTILHNEQFF.

The rearrangement links TRBV29-1 to TRBJ2-1, with 8 bases aligning to TRBD1. The V segment lost 4 bases and the J segment 6 bases; nucleotides outside the gene matches: 8. Germline-derived CDR1 and CDR2 are SQVTM and ANQGSEA. The CDR3 covers 14 residues. For the CDR3, the DNA is TGCAGCGTTGGCGGGGACAGGTTTTTCAATGAGCAGTTCTTC. Protein product: CSVGGDRFFNEQFF.

This clonotype was detected a few times. This chain joins TRBV7-9 and TRBJ2-1, with 9 bases matching TRBD2. The CDR3 loop spans 15 amino acids. From germline, CDR1 is SEHNR and CDR2 FQNEAQ (reference sequence). Trimming took 5 bases from V and 2 from J; bases not matched to a gene: 4. The CDR3 here is CASSDLAGTYNEQFF. The CDR3 DNA sequence: TGTGCCAGCAGCGATCTAGCGGGAACCTACAATGAGCAGTTCTTC.

The J gene is TRBJ2-1, the V gene TRBV13, with D unclear. Deletions cut 0 bases from V and 2 bases from J, with 8 bases between. The CDR3 covers 15 residues. Germline V gives CDR1 PRHDT, CDR2 FYEKMQ (reference sequence). CDR3 in amino acids: CASSLGRSPYNEQFF. The CDR3 nucleotides are TGTGCCAGCAGCTTAGGGCGGAGCCCCTACAATGAGCAGTTCTTC.

Note on this clonotype: A much larger clone differs from this one at a single base, so this may be a read error. The rearrangement uses TRBV6-4 and TRBJ2-6; D perhaps matches TRBD1 (6 bases). The CDR3 sequence is 13 residues long. The V gene's germline CDR1 is MRHNA and CDR2 SNTAGT. Trimming cost V 10 bases and J 0 bases, with 7 bases left between them. The CDR3 loop reads CATRGSGANVLTF. DNA of the CDR3: TGTGCCACCAGGGGCTCTGGGGCCAACGTCCTGACTTTC.

This clonotype was seen many times. The chain employs TRBV30 and TRBJ1-4; tentative D call: TRBD1 (5 bases). V was cut by 0 bases and J by 12 bases, with 8 bases left in between. CDR1 and CDR2 (germline): GTSNPN, SVGIG (reference sequence). This CDR3 region has 11 residues. CDR3 residues: CAWSVGGQLFF. CDR3 bases: TGTGCCTGGAGTGTTGGGGGTCAACTGTTTTTT.